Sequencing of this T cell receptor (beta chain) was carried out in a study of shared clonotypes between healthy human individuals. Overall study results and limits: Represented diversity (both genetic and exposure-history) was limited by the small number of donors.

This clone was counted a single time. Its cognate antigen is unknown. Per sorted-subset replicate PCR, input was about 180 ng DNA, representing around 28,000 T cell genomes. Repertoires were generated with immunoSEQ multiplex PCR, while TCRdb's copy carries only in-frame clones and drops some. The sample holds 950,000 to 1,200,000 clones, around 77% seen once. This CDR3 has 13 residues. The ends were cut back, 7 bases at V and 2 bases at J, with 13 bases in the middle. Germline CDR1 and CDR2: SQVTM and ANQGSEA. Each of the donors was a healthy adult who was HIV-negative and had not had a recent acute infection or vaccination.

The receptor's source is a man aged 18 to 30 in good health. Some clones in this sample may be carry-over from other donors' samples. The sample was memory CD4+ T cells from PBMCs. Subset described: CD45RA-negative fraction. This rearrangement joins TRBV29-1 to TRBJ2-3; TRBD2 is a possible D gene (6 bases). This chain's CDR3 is CSAQTSNTDTQYF. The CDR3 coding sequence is TGCAGCGCTCAGACTAGTAACACAGATACGCAGTATTTT.